A selection of T cell receptor beta chains follows, all from one sample in a study of patients and donors after allogeneic stem cell transplantation. TCRdb processed the RT-PCR reads anew with MiXCR; each CDR3 protein has one entry. In the table there are hundreds of thousands of distinct CDR3 sequences, roughly 17% of which are singletons. The specimen sequenced was blood, either unsorted or a sorted T cell fraction (not recorded which). The receptor set was obtained from a human donor who was either an allogeneic HSCT recipient or a stem cell or donor lymphocyte infusion donor (not recorded which). It is not recorded whose cells these are; they may come from a transplant donor. CDR3s include the opening cysteine and the closing phenylalanine or tryptophan. The D gene is left open where the match is weak. The size entry is marked missing in some rows and otherwise reads once, few, many or a size class.

DNA	CDR3	D	V	J	size
TGTGCCAGCAGTTTCCTAGGTAGGAACGAGCAGTACTTC	CASSFLGRNEQYF	-	TRBV27	TRBJ2-7	-
TGTGCCAGCAGCTTATTGGGCAGGTCCTACAATGAGCAGTTCTTC	CASSLLGRSYNEQFF	-	TRBV11-2	TRBJ2-1	-
TGCAGTGCCCAGACAGGGAAGGGTGAAAAACTGTTTTTT	CSAQTGKGEKLFF	TRBD1	TRBV20-1	TRBJ1-4	-
TGTGCCAGCAGTGAAGGTGTCTTAAAGGACAACTACGAGCAGTACTTC	CASSEGVLKDNYEQYF	-	TRBV6-1	TRBJ2-7	few
TGTGCCAGCAGCTTAGATGGGACAGGGGCTGAAAAACTGTTTTTT	CASSLDGTGAEKLFF	TRBD1	TRBV7-2	TRBJ1-4	few
TGCAGCACACGAAGAAGCGGGGCCGAGACCCAGTACTTC	CSTRRSGAETQYF	TRBD2	TRBV29-1	TRBJ2-5	-
TGTGCCAGCAGTAGCCGGGGCCGCAATCAGCCCCAGCATTTT	CASSSRGRNQPQHF	-	TRBV6-1	TRBJ1-5	few
TGTGCCAGCAGCCAAGAGACCGGAGTTTATAATTCACCCCTCCACTTT	CASSQETGVYNSPLHF	-	TRBV3-1	TRBJ1-6	-
TGTGCCACCAGTGCCTCGAGTGGGAATCAGCCCCAGCATTTT	CATSASSGNQPQHF	-	TRBV24-1	TRBJ1-5	-
TGTGCCAGCAGCCAGGGACGGAACACCGGGGAGCTGTTTTTT	CASSQGRNTGELFF	-	TRBV3-1	TRBJ2-2	many
TGTGCCAGCAGCTTACCCTCCCAAGGGACTAAGGGCACCGGGGAGCTGTTTTTT	CASSLPSQGTKGTGELFF	TRBD2	TRBV11-1	TRBJ2-2	few
TGTGCCAGCACCCCCAGGGGTGCGGGAGGGTGGAATGAGCAGTTCTTC	CASTPRGAGGWNEQFF	TRBD2	TRBV7-9	TRBJ2-1	-
TGTGCCAGCAGCTTAGTAACAGCCACAGATACGCAGTATTTT	CASSLVTATDTQYF	-	TRBV11-2	TRBJ2-3	-
TGTGCCAGCAGAACGTGGGATGAGCAGTTCTTC	CASRTWDEQFF	-	TRBV12-3/TRBV12-4	TRBJ2-1	few
TGTGCCAGCAGTCCTCAGATGGGGAACACTGAAGCTTTCTTT	CASSPQMGNTEAFF	-	TRBV6-1	TRBJ1-1	-
TGTGCCAGCAGCCAAGACCCCGTCACCGGGGAGCTGTTTTTT	CASSQDPVTGELFF	-	TRBV3-1	TRBJ2-2	few
TGCGCCAGCAGCAAAGATTCCAGGGGAGGCACTGGAAACACCATATATTTT	CASSKDSRGGTGNTIYF	-	TRBV4-3	TRBJ1-3	-
TGCAGCGTTGGACTAGCGGGAGTCTACGAGCAGTACTTC	CSVGLAGVYEQYF	TRBD2	TRBV29-1	TRBJ2-7	-
TGTGCCAGCAGCCACAGGGCTGGGAATGGGGCCAACGTCCTGACTTTC	CASSHRAGNGANVLTF	-	TRBV2	TRBJ2-6	-
TGTGCCAGCAGCTTAGGGTCGGGACAGGGGTTATCTGAAGCTTTCTTT	CASSLGSGQGLSEAFF	TRBD1	TRBV7-6	TRBJ1-1	-
TGTGCCAGCAGTCTCTTTGTAGCGGGACGGGGTGGGGAGCTGTTTTTT	CASSLFVAGRGGELFF	TRBD2	TRBV28	TRBJ2-2	few
TGCGCCAGCAGCCGACAGGGGGCTAGCGGGAAGGAGTACTTC	CASSRQGASGKEYF	-	TRBV5-1	TRBJ2-7	many
TGCGCCAGCAGCCAAGGTTTAGTAGCCCTCTATGGCTACACCTTC	CASSQGLVALYGYTF	-	TRBV4-1	TRBJ1-2	-
TGCAGTGCTAGCGGGACGGCCAAAAACATTCAGTACTTC	CSASGTAKNIQYF	-	TRBV20-1	TRBJ2-4	few
TGTGCCAGCAGTAAGGGTAGCGGGAGCTCAGATACGCAGTATTTT	CASSKGSGSSDTQYF	TRBD2	TRBV12-3/TRBV12-4	TRBJ2-3	few
TGTGCCAGCAGTCCGGACAGCTCCTCAAGGAATGAGCAGTTCTTC	CASSPDSSSRNEQFF	-	TRBV12-3/TRBV12-4	TRBJ2-1	-
TGTGCCACCAGTGATTTAGGCGGAAGGGCGACAGATACGCAGTATTTT	CATSDLGGRATDTQYF	-	TRBV24-1	TRBJ2-3	few
TGTGCCAGCAGCGCCCCTGGGAGCACTGAAGCTTTCTTT	CASSAPGSTEAFF	-	TRBV12-3/TRBV12-4	TRBJ1-1	many
TGTGCCAGCAGCGTACCAGGGGACAACAATCAGCCCCAGCATTTT	CASSVPGDNNQPQHF	-	TRBV9	TRBJ1-5	-
TGTGCCAGCAGTTCTACCGGGACCATCTACGAGCAGTACTTC	CASSSTGTIYEQYF	-	TRBV5-6	TRBJ2-7	many
TGTGCCAGCACCCTGGGACTAGCGTACAATGAGCAGTTCTTC	CASTLGLAYNEQFF	TRBD2	TRBV12-3/TRBV12-4	TRBJ2-1	many
TGTGCCAGCAGCTTAAGGGGTTCTAACTATGGCTACACCTTC	CASSLRGSNYGYTF	-	TRBV7-8	TRBJ1-2	-
TGTGCCAGCAAGATGTGGGAGACCCAGTACTTC	CASKMWETQYF	-	TRBV27	TRBJ2-5	-
TGTGCCACCTGGACCGGGGAGCTGTTTTTT	CATWTGELFF	-	TRBV6-2/TRBV6-3	TRBJ2-2	-
TGTGCCAGCAGTTCAACCGGGACTCAAGACTACAATGAGCAGTTCTTC	CASSSTGTQDYNEQFF	-	TRBV12-3/TRBV12-4	TRBJ2-1	medium-sized
TGTGCCAGCAGACTGGATATCTATGGCTACACCTTC	CASRLDIYGYTF	-	TRBV2	TRBJ1-2	-
TGCGCCAGCAGCTTGGGGACAGGTAGCAATCAGCCCCAGCATTTT	CASSLGTGSNQPQHF	TRBD1	TRBV5-1	TRBJ1-5	few
TGCAGTGCTAGAGAAGGGGGACGGAACAATCAGCCCCAGCATTTT	CSAREGGRNNQPQHF	-	TRBV20-1	TRBJ1-5	-
TGCGCCAGCAGCTTGACCGGGGTGAACACCGGGGAGCTGTTTTTT	CASSLTGVNTGELFF	-	TRBV5-1	TRBJ2-2	few
TGTGCCAGCAGAAGGCCCGGGGGCGGAAACTACGAGCAGTACTTC	CASRRPGGGNYEQYF	-	TRBV27	TRBJ2-7	-
TGCGCCAGCAGCTTGTCGGGGTCGGTAGCTTTCTTT	CASSLSGSVAFF	-	TRBV5-1	TRBJ1-1	-
TGTGCCAGCAGCCCTTCCGCCAAAAACATTCAGTACTTC	CASSPSAKNIQYF	-	TRBV12-3/TRBV12-4	TRBJ2-4	few
TGTGCCAGCAGCCCGAAGACAGGTTGGGAGACCCAGTACTTC	CASSPKTGWETQYF	-	TRBV11-2	TRBJ2-5	-
TGTGCCAGCAGTTTTGGGACTAGCGTTTACAATGAGCAGTTCTTC	CASSFGTSVYNEQFF	TRBD2	TRBV6-5	TRBJ2-1	many
TGCGCCAGCAGCCTAGACGGGGGGGGCTACAATGAGCAGTTCTTC	CASSLDGGGYNEQFF	TRBD2	TRBV4-3	TRBJ2-1	few
TGCGCCAGCAGCGACCCCGGGACTCCAGACCGCTTC	CASSDPGTPDRF	-	TRBV5-1	TRBJ2-7	few
TGTGCCAGCACCCGGGGGGGGACACTTCTCACAGATACGCAGTATTTT	CASTRGGTLLTDTQYF	TRBD2	TRBV6-1	TRBJ2-3	-
TGTGCCAGCAGTGGGCCCGGGACTAGCTTACCCTACGAGCAGTACTTC	CASSGPGTSLPYEQYF	TRBD2	TRBV28	TRBJ2-7	-
TGTGCCACCAGCCCTACGACAGTTGGGATTCAGTACTTC	CATSPTTVGIQYF	-	TRBV15	TRBJ2-4	-
TGCGCCAGCAGCGCGGGACAGGGTGTGAATTCACCCCTCCACTTT	CASSAGQGVNSPLHF	TRBD1	TRBV5-1	TRBJ1-6	few
TGCAGTGCTTGGACTAGCGTTCACAATGAGCAGTTCTTC	CSAWTSVHNEQFF	TRBD2	TRBV20-1	TRBJ2-1	few
TGCACCACCCGCTTGGGGAATGGCTACACCTTC	CTTRLGNGYTF	-	TRBV29-1	TRBJ1-2	many
TGTGCCAGCAGCTTAAAAAGAGGGCTCCGATACAATGAGCAGTTCTTC	CASSLKRGLRYNEQFF	-	TRBV7-3	TRBJ2-1	-
TGTGCCAGCAGGGCCTTGGGGGTTGGTCTGAACACTGAAGCTTTCTTT	CASRALGVGLNTEAFF	-	TRBV6-1	TRBJ1-1	few
TGTGCCAGCAGTAGATGGGACGGAAATCAGCCCCAGCATTTT	CASSRWDGNQPQHF	-	TRBV6-1	TRBJ1-5	few
TGCGCCAGCAGCCAAGACGGGGGGAACACCGGGGAGCTGTTTTTT	CASSQDGGNTGELFF	-	TRBV4-3	TRBJ2-2	few
TGTGCCAGCAGCTTGGGAGTACGGGGGCGGGCTATCGATGAGCAGTTCTTC	CASSLGVRGRAIDEQFF	-	TRBV5-6	TRBJ2-1	-